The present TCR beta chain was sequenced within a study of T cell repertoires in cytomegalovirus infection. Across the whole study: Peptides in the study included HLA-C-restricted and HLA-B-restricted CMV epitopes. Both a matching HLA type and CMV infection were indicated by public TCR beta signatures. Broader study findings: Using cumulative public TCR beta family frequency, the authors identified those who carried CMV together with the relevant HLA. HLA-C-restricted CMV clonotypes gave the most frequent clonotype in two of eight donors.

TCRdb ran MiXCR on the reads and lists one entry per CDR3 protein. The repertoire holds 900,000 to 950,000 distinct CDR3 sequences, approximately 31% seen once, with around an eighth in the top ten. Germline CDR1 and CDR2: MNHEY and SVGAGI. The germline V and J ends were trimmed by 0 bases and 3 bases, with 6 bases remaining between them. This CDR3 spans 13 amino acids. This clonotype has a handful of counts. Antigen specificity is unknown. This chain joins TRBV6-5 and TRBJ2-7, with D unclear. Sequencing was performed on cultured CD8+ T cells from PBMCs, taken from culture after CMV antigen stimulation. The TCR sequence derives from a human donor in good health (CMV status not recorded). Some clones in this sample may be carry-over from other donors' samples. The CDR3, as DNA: TGTGCCAGCAGTTACTCGATGGGCTACGAGCAGTACGTC. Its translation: CASSYSMGYEQYV.